A selection of T cell receptor beta chains follows, all from one sample in a study of shared clonotypes between healthy human individuals. Produced via immunoSEQ multiplex PCR; TCRdb's table is partial and in-frame only. In the table there are 900,000 to 1,200,000 clones, 75% to 85% of which are singletons. Specimen: memory CD4+ T cells from PBMCs. The source is a man aged 18 to 30 in good health. Some clones in this sample may be carry-over from other donors' samples. CDR3s include the opening cysteine and the closing phenylalanine or tryptophan. Fields, in order: D gene, V gene, J gene, clone size, CDR3 protein, CDR3 DNA. The D gene is left open where the match is weak. Size values are once, few and many counts, or a class for expanded clones, and some rows have none.

d_call: NA; v_call: TRBV6-1; j_call: TRBJ2-7; clone_size: NA; cdr3_aa: CASSEAAGQGQYF; cdr3_nt: TGTGCCAGCAGTGAAGCGGCGGGTCAGGGGCAGTACTTC
d_call: NA; v_call: TRBV25-1; j_call: TRBJ2-2; clone_size: NA; cdr3_aa: CASSPGSAFSREYGELFF; cdr3_nt: TGTGCCAGCAGTCCCGGCTCCGCATTTTCGAGGGAGTACGGGGAGCTGTTTTTT
d_call: NA; v_call: TRBV5-1; j_call: TRBJ2-1; clone_size: NA; cdr3_aa: CASSSTRGDSYNEQFF; cdr3_nt: TGCGCCAGCAGCTCGACAAGGGGAGACTCCTACAATGAGCAGTTCTTC
d_call: TRBD1; v_call: TRBV5-5; j_call: TRBJ2-1; clone_size: once; cdr3_aa: CASSSVTGNEQFF; cdr3_nt: TGTGCCAGCAGCTCGGTGACAGGGAATGAGCAGTTCTTC
d_call: TRBD2; v_call: TRBV4-1; j_call: TRBJ2-1; clone_size: NA; cdr3_aa: CASSQDPTIIGRAGGEQFF; cdr3_nt: TGCGCCAGCAGCCAAGATCCCACTATAATCGGGAGGGCCGGGGGTGAGCAGTTCTTC
d_call: NA; v_call: TRBV6-1; j_call: TRBJ2-2; clone_size: NA; cdr3_aa: CASSDQGLPRGELFF; cdr3_nt: TGTGCCAGCAGTGATCAAGGACTCCCGAGGGGGGAGCTGTTTTTT
d_call: NA; v_call: TRBV9; j_call: TRBJ2-2; clone_size: many; cdr3_aa: CASSSTASWGATGELFF; cdr3_nt: TGTGCCAGCAGCTCTACCGCCTCCTGGGGCGCCACCGGGGAGCTGTTTTTT
d_call: NA; v_call: TRBV27; j_call: TRBJ2-2; clone_size: NA; cdr3_aa: CASSLSYKAGLTGELFF; cdr3_nt: TGTGCCAGCAGTTTATCATACAAAGCGGGCCTAACCGGGGAGCTGTTTTTT
d_call: NA; v_call: TRBV28; j_call: TRBJ2-7; clone_size: NA; cdr3_aa: CASSLAGPRYEQYF; cdr3_nt: TGTGCCAGCAGTTTAGCTGGCCCCCGCTACGAGCAGTACTTC
d_call: NA; v_call: TRBV11-2; j_call: TRBJ2-7; clone_size: NA; cdr3_aa: CASSFPWTAFPYEQYF; cdr3_nt: TGTGCCAGCAGCTTCCCCTGGACAGCGTTTCCCTACGAGCAGTACTTC
d_call: NA; v_call: TRBV2; j_call: TRBJ1-5; clone_size: NA; cdr3_aa: CASSESGLANQPQHF; cdr3_nt: TGTGCCAGCAGTGAATCAGGATTGGCCAATCAGCCCCAGCATTTT
d_call: TRBD1; v_call: TRBV10-2; j_call: TRBJ2-7; clone_size: NA; cdr3_aa: CASSGGSYEQYF; cdr3_nt: TGCGCCAGTTCAGGGGGTTCCTACGAGCAGTACTTC
d_call: NA; v_call: TRBV30; j_call: TRBJ1-2; clone_size: NA; cdr3_aa: CAWSPGPPAGYTF; cdr3_nt: TGTGCCTGGAGTCCAGGTCCGCCGGCGGGCTACACCTTC
d_call: NA; v_call: TRBV5-1; j_call: TRBJ2-7; clone_size: NA; cdr3_aa: CASSWGVGYEQYF; cdr3_nt: TGCGCCAGCAGCTGGGGGGTCGGCTACGAGCAGTACTTC
d_call: NA; v_call: TRBV5-1; j_call: TRBJ1-2; clone_size: NA; cdr3_aa: CASSVDGNRAGYTF; cdr3_nt: TGCGCCAGCAGCGTTGACGGAAATCGCGCTGGCTACACCTTC
d_call: NA; v_call: TRBV5-6; j_call: TRBJ2-2; clone_size: NA; cdr3_aa: CASSLGITGELFF; cdr3_nt: TGTGCCAGCAGCTTGGGTATAACCGGGGAGCTGTTTTTT
d_call: NA; v_call: TRBV2; j_call: TRBJ2-7; clone_size: NA; cdr3_aa: CASSGGGFSSYEQYF; cdr3_nt: TGTGCCAGCAGTGGAGGGGGATTTAGCTCCTACGAGCAGTACTTC
d_call: NA; v_call: TRBV28; j_call: TRBJ2-7; clone_size: NA; cdr3_aa: CASSGRSGQYF; cdr3_nt: TGTGCCAGCAGTGGCAGGTCTGGGCAGTACTTC
d_call: NA; v_call: TRBV11-1; j_call: TRBJ1-1; clone_size: NA; cdr3_aa: CASSLVGQTNTEAFF; cdr3_nt: TGTGCCAGCAGCTTAGTCGGACAGACGAACACTGAAGCTTTCTTT
d_call: TRBD1; v_call: TRBV18; j_call: TRBJ2-5; clone_size: NA; cdr3_aa: CASSPGTDQDLQETQYF; cdr3_nt: TGTGCCAGCTCACCGGGGACAGACCAGGACCTTCAAGAGACCCAGTACTTC
d_call: TRBD1; v_call: TRBV29-1; j_call: TRBJ2-7; clone_size: once; cdr3_aa: CSVGQGGTYEQYF; cdr3_nt: TGCAGCGTTGGACAGGGGGGCACCTACGAGCAGTACTTC
d_call: TRBD1; v_call: TRBV6-1; j_call: TRBJ2-7; clone_size: NA; cdr3_aa: CASRLGQGVSYEQYF; cdr3_nt: TGTGCCAGCAGGTTAGGACAGGGCGTATCCTACGAGCAGTACTTC
d_call: NA; v_call: TRBV28; j_call: TRBJ1-5; clone_size: few; cdr3_aa: CASSFLMRANQPQHF; cdr3_nt: TGTGCCAGCAGTTTTCTGATGAGGGCCAATCAGCCCCAGCATTTT
d_call: NA; v_call: TRBV4-3; j_call: TRBJ1-1; clone_size: NA; cdr3_aa: CASSQLQGLGETEAFF; cdr3_nt: TGCGCCAGCAGCCAGCTCCAGGGACTGGGCGAAACTGAAGCTTTCTTT